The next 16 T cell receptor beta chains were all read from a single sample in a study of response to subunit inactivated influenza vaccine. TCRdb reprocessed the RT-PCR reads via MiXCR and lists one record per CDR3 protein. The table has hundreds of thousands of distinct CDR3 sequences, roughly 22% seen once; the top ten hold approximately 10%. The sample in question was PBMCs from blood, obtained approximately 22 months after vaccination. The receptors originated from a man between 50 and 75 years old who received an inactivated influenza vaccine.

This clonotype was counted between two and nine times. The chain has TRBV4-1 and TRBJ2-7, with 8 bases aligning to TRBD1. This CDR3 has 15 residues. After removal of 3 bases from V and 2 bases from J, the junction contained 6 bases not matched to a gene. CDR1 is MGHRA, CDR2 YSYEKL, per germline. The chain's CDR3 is CASSHGQGVPYEQYF. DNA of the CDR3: TGCGCCAGCAGCCACGGACAGGGAGTTCCCTACGAGCAGTACTTC.

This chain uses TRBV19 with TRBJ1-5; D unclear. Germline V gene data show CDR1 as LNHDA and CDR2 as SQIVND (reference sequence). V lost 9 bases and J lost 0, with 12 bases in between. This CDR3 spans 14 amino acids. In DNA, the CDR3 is TGTGCCAGAAGTCCGGGCCTTAGCAATCAGCCCCAGCATTTT. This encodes CARSPGLSNQPQHF.

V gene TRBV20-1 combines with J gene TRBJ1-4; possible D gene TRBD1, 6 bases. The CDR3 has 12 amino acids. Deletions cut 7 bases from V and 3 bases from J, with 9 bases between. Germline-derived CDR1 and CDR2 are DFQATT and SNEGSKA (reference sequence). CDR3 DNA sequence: TGCAGTGGAAGGGGGTCTAATGAAAAACTGTTTTTT. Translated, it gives CSGRGSNEKLFF.

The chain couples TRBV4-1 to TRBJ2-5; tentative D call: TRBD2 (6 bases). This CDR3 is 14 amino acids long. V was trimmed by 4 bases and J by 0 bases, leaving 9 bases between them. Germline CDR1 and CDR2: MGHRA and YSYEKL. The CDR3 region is CASSPGVNQETQYF. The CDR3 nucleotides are TGCGCCAGCAGCCCGGGGGTGAACCAAGAGACCCAGTACTTC.

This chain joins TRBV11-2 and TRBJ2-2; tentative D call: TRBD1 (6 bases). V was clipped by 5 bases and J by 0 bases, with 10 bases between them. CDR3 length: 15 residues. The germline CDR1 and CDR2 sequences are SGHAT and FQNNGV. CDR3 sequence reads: CASSRTVTNTGELFF. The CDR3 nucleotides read TGTGCCAGCAGCCGGACAGTAACGAACACCGGGGAGCTGTTTTTT. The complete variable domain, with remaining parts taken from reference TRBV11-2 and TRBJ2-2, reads EAGVAQSPRYKIIEKRQSVAFWCNPISGHATLYWYQQILGQGPKLLIQFQNNGVVDDSQLPKDRFSAERLKGVDSTLKIQPAKLEDSAVYLCASSRTVTNTGELFFGEGSRLTVL.

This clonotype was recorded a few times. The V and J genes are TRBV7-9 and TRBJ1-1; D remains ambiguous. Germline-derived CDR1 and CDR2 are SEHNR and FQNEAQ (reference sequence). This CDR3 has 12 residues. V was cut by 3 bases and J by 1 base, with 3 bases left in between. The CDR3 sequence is CASSFKNTEAFF. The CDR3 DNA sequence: TGTGCCAGCAGCTTCAAGAACACTGAAGCTTTCTTT.

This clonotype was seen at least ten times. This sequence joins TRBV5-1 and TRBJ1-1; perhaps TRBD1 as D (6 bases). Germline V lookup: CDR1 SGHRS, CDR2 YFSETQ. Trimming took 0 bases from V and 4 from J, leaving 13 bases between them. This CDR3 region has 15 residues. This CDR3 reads CASSLAGTSGTEAFF. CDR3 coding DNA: TGCGCCAGCAGCTTGGCTGGGACAAGCGGCACTGAAGCTTTCTTT. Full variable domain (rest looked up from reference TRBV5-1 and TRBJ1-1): KAGVTQTPRYLIKTRGQQVTLSCSPISGHRSVSWYQQTPGQGLQFLFEYFSETQRNKGNFPGRFSGRQFSNSRSEMNVSTLELGDSALYLCASSLAGTSGTEAFFGQGTRLTVV.

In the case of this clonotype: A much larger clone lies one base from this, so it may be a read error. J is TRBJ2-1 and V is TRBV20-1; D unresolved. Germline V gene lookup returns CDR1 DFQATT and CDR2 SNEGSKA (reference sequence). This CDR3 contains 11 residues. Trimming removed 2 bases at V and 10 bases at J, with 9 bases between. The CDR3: CSARYEGEQFF. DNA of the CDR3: TGCAGTGCTAGATATGAAGGAGAGCAGTTCTTC.

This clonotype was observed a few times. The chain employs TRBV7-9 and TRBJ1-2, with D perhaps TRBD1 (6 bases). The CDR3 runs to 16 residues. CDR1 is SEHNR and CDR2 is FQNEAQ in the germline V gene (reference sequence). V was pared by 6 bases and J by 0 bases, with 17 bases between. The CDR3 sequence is CASRPQGRTSNYGYTF. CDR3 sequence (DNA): TGTGCCAGCAGGCCACAGGGTCGAACCTCTAACTATGGCTACACCTTC.

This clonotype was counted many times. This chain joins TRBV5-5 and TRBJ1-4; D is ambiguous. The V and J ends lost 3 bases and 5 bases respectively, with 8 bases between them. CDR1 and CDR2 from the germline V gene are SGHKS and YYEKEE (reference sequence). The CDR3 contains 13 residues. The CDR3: CASSYNSNEKLFF. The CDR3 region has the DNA TGTGCCAGCAGCTATAACAGCAATGAAAAACTGTTTTTT.

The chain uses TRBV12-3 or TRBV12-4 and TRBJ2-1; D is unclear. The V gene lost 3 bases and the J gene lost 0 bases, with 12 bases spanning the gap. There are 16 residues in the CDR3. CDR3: CASSFGQHSSYNEQFF. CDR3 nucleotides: TGTGCCAGCAGTTTCGGGCAACATAGCTCCTACAATGAGCAGTTCTTC.

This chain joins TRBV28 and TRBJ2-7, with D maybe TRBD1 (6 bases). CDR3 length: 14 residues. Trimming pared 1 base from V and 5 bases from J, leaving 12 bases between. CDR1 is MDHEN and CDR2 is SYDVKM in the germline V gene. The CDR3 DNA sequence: TGTGCCAGCAGTTTATCTCAGGGGAGTCACGAGCAGTACTTC. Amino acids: CASSLSQGSHEQYF. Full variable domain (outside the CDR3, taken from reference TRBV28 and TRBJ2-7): DVKVTQSSRYLVKRTGEKVFLECVQDMDHENMFWYRQDPGLGLRLIYFSYDVKMKEKGDIPEGYSVSREKKERFSLILESASTNQTSMYLCASSLSQGSHEQYFGPGTRLTVT.

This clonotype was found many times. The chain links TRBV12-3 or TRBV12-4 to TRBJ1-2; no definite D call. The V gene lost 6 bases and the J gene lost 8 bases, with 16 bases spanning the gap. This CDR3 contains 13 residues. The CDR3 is CASSLRGIGGYTF. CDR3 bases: TGTGCCAGCAGCCTACGGGGAATTGGGGGCTACACCTTC.

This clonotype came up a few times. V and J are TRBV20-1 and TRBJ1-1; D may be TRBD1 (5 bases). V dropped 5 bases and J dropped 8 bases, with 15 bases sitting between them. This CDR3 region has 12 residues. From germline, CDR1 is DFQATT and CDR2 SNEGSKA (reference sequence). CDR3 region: CSAQSQGREAFF. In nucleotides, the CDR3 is TGCAGTGCTCAAAGTCAGGGTAGGGAAGCTTTCTTT.

CDR3 bases: TGTGCCAGCAGTTATGCTCCCTACTACAATGAGCAGTTCTTC. Amino acids: CASSYAPYYNEQFF. This chain connects TRBV6-5 to TRBJ2-1; D unresolved. CDR1 is MNHEY, CDR2 SVGAGI, per germline. Trimming cost V 3 bases and J 3 bases, with 9 bases left between them. The CDR3 runs to 14 residues.

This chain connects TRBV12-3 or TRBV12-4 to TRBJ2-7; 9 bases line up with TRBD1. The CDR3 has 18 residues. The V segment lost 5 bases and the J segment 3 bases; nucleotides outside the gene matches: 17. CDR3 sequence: CASSPRGLGDRAIYEQYF. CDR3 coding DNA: TGTGCCAGCAGTCCAAGAGGTCTAGGGGACAGGGCCATCTACGAGCAGTACTTC.